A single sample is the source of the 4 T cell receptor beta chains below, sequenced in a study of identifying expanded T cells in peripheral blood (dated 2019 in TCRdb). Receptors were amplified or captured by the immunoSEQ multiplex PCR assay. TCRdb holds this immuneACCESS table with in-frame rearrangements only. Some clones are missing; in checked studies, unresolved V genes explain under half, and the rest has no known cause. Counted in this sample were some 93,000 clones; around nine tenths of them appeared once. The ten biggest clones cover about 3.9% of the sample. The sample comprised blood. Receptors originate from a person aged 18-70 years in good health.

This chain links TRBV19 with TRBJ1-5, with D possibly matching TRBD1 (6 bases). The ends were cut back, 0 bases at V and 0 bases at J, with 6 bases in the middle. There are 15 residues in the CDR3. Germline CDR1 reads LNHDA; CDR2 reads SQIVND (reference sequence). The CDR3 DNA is TGTGCCAGTAGTATAGACAGGGGTAGCAATCAGCCCCAGCATTTT. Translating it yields CASSIDRGSNQPQHF.

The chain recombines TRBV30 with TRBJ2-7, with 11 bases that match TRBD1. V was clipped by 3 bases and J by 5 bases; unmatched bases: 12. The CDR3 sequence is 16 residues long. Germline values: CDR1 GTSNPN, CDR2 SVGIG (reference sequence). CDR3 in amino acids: CAWSPGQGVIWHEQYF. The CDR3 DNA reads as TGTGCCTGGAGCCCGGGACAGGGGGTTATCTGGCACGAGCAGTACTTC.

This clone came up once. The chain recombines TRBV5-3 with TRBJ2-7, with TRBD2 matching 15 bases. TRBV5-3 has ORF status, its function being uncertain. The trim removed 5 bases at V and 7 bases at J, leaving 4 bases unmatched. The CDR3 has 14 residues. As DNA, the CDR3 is TGTGCCAGAAGGGGACTAGCGGGAGGAAGTGAGCAGTACTTC. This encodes CARRGLAGGSEQYF.

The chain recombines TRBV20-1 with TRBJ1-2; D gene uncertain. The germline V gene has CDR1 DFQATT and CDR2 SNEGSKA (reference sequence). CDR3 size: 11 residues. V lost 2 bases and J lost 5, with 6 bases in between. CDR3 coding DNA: TGCAGTGCTAGACAGCAGTATGGCTACACCTTC. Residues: CSARQQYGYTF.